Each of the 16 T cell receptor beta chains below was sequenced from the same sample in a study of cytomegalovirus exposure and HLA in healthy donors. Primers: 60 Vbeta forward and 13 Jbeta reverse. Only in-frame clones appear in the TCRdb table, and some are missing; sequencing was by immunoSEQ multiplex PCR. This sample has about 180,000 clones, with about 78% found just once. The sample comprised PBMCs. Receptor source: a man aged 55 to 70 in good health and CMV-seronegative.

This clone was found once. V is TRBV7-6 and J is TRBJ2-3, with TRBD1 identical over 7 bases. The CDR3 is 16 residues long. The J segment lost 7 bases and the V segment lost 0 bases, leaving 10 bases of the junction unmatched. Germline loops: CDR1 SGHVS, CDR2 FNYEAQ. This CDR3 reads CASSLAARQGEHTQYF. DNA for the CDR3: TGTGCCAGCAGCTTAGCGGCTCGGCAGGGGGAACATACGCAGTATTTT.

The genes are TRBV19 and TRBJ2-5, with D tentatively TRBD1 (5 bases). V was pared by 1 base and J by 4 bases, with 16 bases between. The CDR3 extends over 16 amino acids. CDR1 is LNHDA, CDR2 SQIVND, per germline (reference sequence). CDR3: CASSIGARQGRETQYF. The CDR3 DNA reads as TGTGCCAGTAGTATAGGGGCCCGTCAGGGTCGAGAGACCCAGTACTTC.

This clone was seen only a few times. CDR3 residues: CSGETGGEAGELFF. CDR3 in DNA: TGCAGCGGGGAAACAGGGGGCGAGGCCGGGGAGCTGTTTTTT. J is TRBJ2-2 and V is TRBV29-1; TRBD1 aligns across 9 bases. J gave up 6 bases and V 7 bases, and 9 bases lay outside the gene matches. This CDR3 is built from 14 residues. Germline CDR1 and CDR2: SQVTM and ANQGSEA.

The chain employs TRBV10-3 and TRBJ2-5; TRBD1 matches 9 bases. Unmatched junction bases numbered 7, after V lost 6 bases and J lost 5 bases. Germline V gene sequence: CDR1 ENHRY, CDR2 SYGVKD. The CDR3 has 14 residues. CDR3 residues: CAIRPTGGGETQYF. The CDR3 DNA follows: TGTGCCATCAGACCTACAGGGGGCGGGGAGACCCAGTACTTC.

The rearrangement links TRBV29-1 to TRBJ2-3; 7 nucleotides line up with TRBD2. The CDR3 totals 13 residues. Germline values: CDR1 SQVTM, CDR2 ANQGSEA. With 0 bases clipped from V and 10 bases from J, the junction kept 7 bases outside the gene matches. CDR3 residues: CSVEESPAGAQYF. CDR3 in DNA: TGCAGCGTTGAAGAGTCCCCGGCGGGGGCGCAGTATTTT.

This chain links TRBV5-1 with TRBJ2-6; D not certain. Deletions cut 4 bases from V and 0 bases from J, with 11 bases between. Germline-derived CDR1 and CDR2 are SGHRS and YFSETQ. CDR3 length: 16 amino acids. CDR3 residues: CASSALQNSGANVLTF. CDR3 nucleotide sequence: TGCGCCAGCAGCGCCTTACAGAACTCTGGGGCCAACGTCCTGACTTTC.

This clone was counted at least ten times. The chain couples TRBV6-4 to TRBJ2-3; 8 bases match TRBD2. Germline CDR1 MRHNA, CDR2 SNTAGT. V was clipped by 3 bases and J by 0 bases; unmatched bases: 2. The CDR3 totals 15 residues. The CDR3 loop reads CASSEASGSTDTQYF. The CDR3 DNA reads TGTGCCAGCAGTGAGGCTAGCGGGAGCACAGATACGCAGTATTTT.

The V gene is TRBV7-2, the J gene TRBJ2-1; 7 bases align to TRBD2. CDR3 size: 17 residues. CDR1 is SGHTA and CDR2 is FQGNSA in the germline V gene. V shed 5 bases, J shed 4 bases, and the junction held 14 bases outside the gene matches. The CDR3 sequence is CASSLTGTRERYNEQFF. The DNA for the CDR3 is TGTGCCAGCAGCCTAACCGGGACGCGGGAGAGGTACAATGAGCAGTTCTTC.

This sequence joins TRBV14 and TRBJ1-3, with a weak D call TRBD1 (5 bases). Germline CDR1 SGHDN, CDR2 FVKESK. The length of the CDR3 is 14 residues. Between the trimmed V and J ends, which lost 7 bases and 4 bases, there was a span of 14 bases. The CDR3 spells CASTSGGTGNTIYF. Here the CDR3 DNA reads TGTGCCAGCACATCCGGAGGGACCGGAAACACCATATATTTT.

In this sample, this clone turned up once. The rearrangement uses TRBV5-4 and TRBJ2-1, with 10 nucleotides matching TRBD1. After removal of 1 base from V and 4 bases from J, the junction contained 2 bases not matched to a gene. Germline values: CDR1 SGHNT, CDR2 YYREEE (reference sequence). This CDR3 has 15 amino acids. This CDR3 is CASSLWGQGYNEQFF. The CDR3 nucleotides are TGTGCCAGCAGCTTGTGGGGACAGGGGTACAATGAGCAGTTCTTC.

This chain links TRBV19 with TRBJ1-6, with no clear D. From germline, CDR1 is LNHDA and CDR2 SQIVND (reference sequence). V lost 5 bases to trimming and J lost 9 bases, with 5 bases between them. This CDR3 comprises 11 residues. The CDR3 loop reads CASSPSSPLHF. DNA of the CDR3: TGTGCCAGTAGTCCCTCTTCACCCCTCCACTTT.

This chain joins TRBV5-1 and TRBJ2-3, with 8 bases identical to TRBD1. V dropped 0 bases and J dropped 3; count of bases not matched to a gene: 3. This CDR3 contains 15 residues. CDR1 SGHRS and CDR2 YFSETQ come from the germline V gene. In nucleotides, the CDR3 is TGCGCCAGCAGCTTGGAGGACAGGGCAACAGATACGCAGTATTTT. Amino acid sequence: CASSLEDRATDTQYF.

There are a few counts of this clone. The chain carries TRBV2 and TRBJ1-4; D is unresolved. This CDR3 contains 10 residues. The V and J ends lost 6 bases and 12 bases respectively, with 8 bases between them. Germline V CDR1 and CDR2: SNHLY, FYNNEI. CDR3 nucleotide sequence: TGTGCCAGCAGAGACGGGGAACTGTTTTTT. Amino acid sequence: CASRDGELFF.

This clone was observed a few times. The CDR3: CASSPSGGIKVQFF. Written as DNA, the CDR3 is TGTGCCAGCTCACCTAGCGGGGGAATCAAGGTGCAGTTCTTC. This rearrangement joins TRBV18 to TRBJ2-1, with 9 positions matching TRBD2. The V and J ends lost 3 bases and 12 bases, in that order; junction bases with no gene match: 9. The germline V gene encodes CDR1 KGHSH and CDR2 LQKENI. The CDR3 totals 14 residues.

The chain employs TRBV7-9 and TRBJ1-3, with a tentative D call TRBD1 (6 bases). The CDR3 spans 16 residues. Germline lookup yields CDR1 SEHNR and CDR2 FQNEAQ (reference sequence). Trimming left V 5 bases short and J 0 bases short, with 14 bases between. The DNA of the CDR3 is TGTGCCAGCAGCCCGACGGACAGACGCTCTGGAAACACCATATATTTT. Its translation: CASSPTDRRSGNTIYF.

This sequence joins TRBV23-1 and TRBJ1-1; D remains ambiguous. TRBV23-1 is an open reading frame, and its role is uncertain. V shed 7 bases and J shed 8 bases, with 17 bases lying between them. The CDR3 sequence is 13 residues long. The CDR3 DNA follows: TGCGCCAGCATCCGATCAACCATAGTAGAAGCTTTCTTT. It yields the protein CASIRSTIVEAFF.